The TCR beta chain described here comes from a study of radiation and T cells in renal cell carcinoma. In the study overall: Nephrectomy followed 15 Gy stereotactic body radiation by 4 weeks. Whole-study results and caveats: From baseline, blood top tumor clonotypes peaked at 2 weeks post-radiation.

Sequencing was performed with immunoSEQ multiplex PCR; in TCRdb, only in-frame clones are kept and a portion is missing. The sample holds 120,000 or so clones, about four fifths seen once. J was trimmed by 3 bases and V by 8 bases; bases with no gene match: 9. Germline loops: CDR1 ENHRY, CDR2 SYGVKD. The CDR3 spans 15 residues. Time point reported: blood 2 weeks post-SBRT. Treatment defined: 15 Gy SBRT to primary tumor, nephrectomy 4 weeks later. The patient's renal cell carcinoma had clear cell pathology. On this clone: Its specificity is not known.

The V and J genes are TRBV10-3 and TRBJ2-1, with 8 positions matching TRBD1. Sequences were derived from blood, sampled from a patient whose treatment included radiotherapy and nephrectomy. The sequence was obtained from a man in his forties or fifties with renal cell carcinoma. The CDR3 protein is CAIGDGTGNYNEQFF. The CDR3 bases are TGTGCCATCGGAGATGGGACAGGCAACTACAATGAGCAGTTCTTC.